The 10 T cell receptor beta chains in this list originate from one sample, sequenced in a study of early T cells in non-severe SARS-CoV-2 infection. TCRdb re-called the 5' RACE reads with MiXCR, one entry per CDR3 protein. The sample holds 80,000 or so distinct CDR3 sequences, 5.5% to 7.5% seen once. Sample: whole blood. These receptors were collected from an adult who was a healthcare worker with PCR-confirmed SARS-CoV-2 infection or an uninfected control (not recorded which).

This clonotype was detected ten times or more. This chain links TRBV7-9 with TRBJ1-3; D not certain. This CDR3 region has 14 residues. Deletions cut 8 bases from V and 7 bases from J, with 18 bases between. Per germline, CDR1 SEHNR and CDR2 FQNEAQ (reference sequence). The DNA of the CDR3 is TGTGCCAGCCCTATCCCCGGAGACTCCAACACCATATATTTT. This translates into CASPIPGDSNTIYF.

A few counts support this clonotype. This sequence joins TRBV7-8 and TRBJ2-5, with 10 bases aligning to TRBD2. V trimming: 1 base; J trimming: 2 bases; junction bases outside the gene matches: 1. The germline V gene encodes CDR1 SGHVS and CDR2 FQNEAQ. The CDR3 sequence is 15 residues long. Written as DNA, the CDR3 is TGTGCCAGCAGCTTAGTACTAGCGGGGCAAGAGACCCAGTACTTC. This translates into CASSLVLAGQETQYF. Based on the CDR3 plus reference TRBV7-8 and TRBJ2-5, the full variable domain is GAGVSQSPRYKVAKRGQDVALRCDPISGHVSLFWYQQALGQGPEFLTYFQNEAQLDKSGLPSDRFFAERPEGSVSTLKIQRTQQEDSAVYLCASSLVLAGQETQYFGPGTRLLVL.

Of note for this clonotype: A much larger clone differs by one base, so this may be a read error. The chain carries TRBV5-6 and TRBJ2-3; 9 bases are a match to TRBD2. Germline CDR1 is SGHDT and CDR2 is YYEEEE. The length of the CDR3 is 15 residues. DNA for the CDR3: TGTGCCAACAGCGGATATAGCGGGAGCGCAGATACGCAGTATTTT. This gives the protein CANSGYSGSADTQYF.

There are many counts of this clonotype. This sequence joins TRBV7-6 and TRBJ2-5; 7 bases map to TRBD2. After removal of 4 bases from V and 4 bases from J, the junction contained 9 bases not matched to a gene. CDR3 length equals 15 residues. CDR1 and CDR2 (germline): SGHVS, FNYEAQ. The CDR3 sequence is CASSSTGGSGETQYF. CDR3 coding DNA: TGTGCCAGCAGCTCTACTGGCGGGAGTGGAGAGACCCAGTACTTC.

This clonotype was picked up many times. J is TRBJ2-7 and V is TRBV6-5; no definite D call. The CDR3 runs 12 residues. The germline V and J ends were trimmed by 6 bases and 5 bases, with 11 bases remaining between them. CDR1 and CDR2 from the germline V gene are MNHEY and SVGAGI. The DNA of the CDR3 is TGTGCCAGCAGCCAAGGCCCGGACGAGCAGTACTTC. Translating it yields CASSQGPDEQYF.

This clonotype was recorded a few times. The V and J genes are TRBV27 and TRBJ2-5; TRBD1 matches 7 bases. V was clipped by 8 bases and J by 4 bases; unmatched bases: 10. Germline V lookup: CDR1 MNHEY, CDR2 SMNVEV (reference sequence). There are 14 residues in the CDR3. CDR3 in DNA: TGTGCCAGCCGATTCCAGGGGGTTGGAGAGACCCAGTACTTC. Its translation is CASRFQGVGETQYF.

This clonotype was observed at least ten times. This rearrangement joins TRBV6-2 or TRBV6-3 to TRBJ2-3; 7 positions match TRBD2. Germline CDR1 is MNHEY and CDR2 is SVGEGT. The CDR3 loop spans 13 amino acids. V lost 7 bases to trimming and J lost 5 bases; unmatched junction nucleotides: 6. CDR3 coding DNA: TGTGCCAGCACCTGGGGCGGGAGAGATACGCAGTATTTT. This gives the protein CASTWGGRDTQYF.

The rearrangement joins TRBV12-3 or TRBV12-4 to TRBJ1-2, with D possibly TRBD1 on 6 matching bases. V was shortened by 5 bases and J by 6 bases, with 10 bases between the two germline ends. CDR3 length equals 12 residues. The CDR3 region is CASSTYRDGYTF. The DNA of the CDR3 is TGTGCCAGCAGTACATACAGGGATGGCTACACCTTC.

This clonotype was counted only a few times. The CDR3: CASSQAEGTDTQYF. CDR3 bases: TGCGCCAGCAGCCAAGCCGAGGGTACAGATACGCAGTATTTT. The chain has TRBV4-1 and TRBJ2-3, with D tentatively TRBD2 (5 bases). Germline V gene sequence: CDR1 MGHRA, CDR2 YSYEKL. The V and J ends lost 1 base and 3 bases respectively, with 8 bases between them. There are 14 residues in the CDR3.

V is TRBV11-2 and J is TRBJ2-7, with D perhaps assigned TRBD1 or TRBD2 (5 bases each). This CDR3 is 16 amino acids long. The ends were cut back, 0 bases at V and 3 bases at J, with 15 bases in the middle. Germline V gene data show CDR1 as SGHAT and CDR2 as FQNNGV. The CDR3 loop reads CASSLDPGPINYEQYF. The CDR3 nucleotides are TGTGCCAGCAGCTTAGATCCGGGACCAATAAACTACGAGCAGTACTTC.